Following are 28 T cell receptor beta chains from one sample sequenced in a study of blood T cells in healthy people across ages. PCR was performed a second time for about 6 to 11 cycles using a sample-barcoded 5' primer and a J-beta primer mix. TCRdb re-called the 5' RACE reads with MiXCR, one entry per CDR3 protein. The sample holds some 1 million distinct CDR3 sequences, over 35% seen once. The material sequenced was blood. These receptors were taken from a woman aged 55-75 years in good health.

Worth noting for this clonotype: The conserved phenylalanine or tryptophan is not found at the CDR3 terminus, so this likely reflects a read error. No DNA is shown, since the ends of the CDR3 on it are uncertain; the CDR3 is the one TCRdb lists. The chain carries TRBV7-8 and TRBJ2-1; the table's D call, TRBD1, was not checked against the DNA. Germline V gene sequence: CDR1 SGHVS, CDR2 FQNEAQ. Including both end residues, the CDR3 is 14 amino acids long. The CDR3 loop reads CASSLDREGYTFGS.

This clonotype was picked up one time. The chain uses TRBV20-1 and TRBJ1-4, with D hard to call. The germline V gene encodes CDR1 DFQATT and CDR2 SNEGSKA (reference sequence). The CDR3 has 15 residues. Trimming left V 3 bases short and J 8 bases short, with 19 bases between. For the CDR3, the DNA is TGCAGTGCTAGGAACCCCATGCCTTTGAGAGAAAAACTGTTTTTT. The encoded protein is CSARNPMPLREKLFF.

This clonotype came up a few times. CDR3 in amino acids: CASSDRLLREGAETQYF. The CDR3 DNA reads as TGTGCCAGCAGTGACCGTCTATTGCGGGAGGGTGCCGAGACCCAGTACTTC. This chain links TRBV25-1 with TRBJ2-5, with TRBD2 matching 9 bases. This CDR3 is 17 amino acids long. Looked up from germline, CDR1 is MGHDK and CDR2 is SYGVNS. Trimming at V came to 3 bases and at J to 5 bases, leaving 13 bases not matched to a gene.

In this sample, this clonotype turned up a few times. This chain links TRBV4-1 with TRBJ2-7; D ambiguous. Germline CDR1 reads MGHRA; CDR2 reads YSYEKL. This CDR3 is built from 15 residues. The V gene lost 1 base and the J gene lost 3 bases, with 13 bases spanning the gap. The CDR3 DNA sequence: TGCGCCAGCAGCCAAGGGGCTAATGGTGTCTACGAGCAGTACTTC. This translates into CASSQGANGVYEQYF.

This rearrangement joins TRBV6-6 to TRBJ1-1; 7 bases are a match to TRBD1. In germline, CDR1 is MNHNY, CDR2 SVGAGI (reference sequence). The J segment lost 5 bases and the V segment lost 2 bases, leaving 5 bases of the junction unmatched. CDR3 length equals 14 residues. The chain's CDR3 is CASSYGPGGTEAFF. The CDR3 bases are TGTGCCAGCAGTTACGGGCCAGGGGGAACTGAAGCTTTCTTT.

The chain couples TRBV7-9 to TRBJ2-7; a weak D match, TRBD2 (6 bases). Germline V gene lookup returns CDR1 SEHNR and CDR2 FQNEAQ (reference sequence). The CDR3 contains 17 residues. Trimming took 0 bases from V and 5 from J, leaving 20 bases between them. The CDR3 sequence: CASSLAIGGPGIHEQYF. In DNA, the CDR3 is TGTGCCAGCAGCTTAGCCATCGGGGGACCGGGCATCCACGAGCAGTACTTC.

DNA of the CDR3: TGCACCAGCAGCCAACTGGGTCTAGAAGCTTTCTTT. Protein sequence: CTSSQLGLEAFF. The J gene is TRBJ1-1, the V gene TRBV1. TRBV1 is annotated as a pseudogene. The length of the CDR3 is 12 residues.

This clonotype showed up just once. The gene calls are TRBV29-1 and TRBJ2-3; D not resolved. This CDR3 has 14 residues. Trimming removed 6 bases at V and 0 bases at J, with 13 bases between. Germline V gene lookup returns CDR1 SQVTM and CDR2 ANQGSEA. The CDR3 protein is CSVQAGLSTDTQYF. In nucleotides, the CDR3 is TGCAGCGTCCAGGCTGGCTTAAGCACAGATACGCAGTATTTT.

The CDR3 spells CASMEPGGTEKLFF. The DNA for the CDR3 is TGTGCCAGCATGGAGCCAGGGGGTACTGAAAAACTGTTTTTT. This sequence joins TRBV28 and TRBJ1-4, with TRBD1 identical over 7 bases. Per germline, CDR1 MDHEN and CDR2 SYDVKM. With V trimmed by 7 bases and J by 7 bases, 9 bases remained unmatched. The CDR3 loop spans 14 amino acids.

The J gene is TRBJ2-5, the V gene TRBV5-1, with D perhaps TRBD2 (6 bases). CDR1 is SGHRS and CDR2 is YFSETQ in the germline V gene. The germline V and J ends were trimmed by 4 bases and 3 bases, with 16 bases remaining between them. The CDR3 spans 15 residues. The CDR3 DNA is TGCGCCAGCAGCCGATCAACGGGGGTAGAAGAGACCCAGTACTTC. Translation gives CASSRSTGVEETQYF.

This clonotype has a handful of counts. V is TRBV7-2 and J is TRBJ1-2, with D hard to call. Trimming shortened V by 1 base and J by 0 bases, and 9 bases separated the two germline ends. The germline gives CDR1 SGHTA, CDR2 FQGNSA. The CDR3 is made up of 15 amino acids. CDR3 in DNA: TGTGCCAGCAGCTTAGTAACGGCTTCTAACTATGGCTACACCTTC. This codes for CASSLVTASNYGYTF.

This clonotype was counted between two and nine times. This sequence joins TRBV20-1 and TRBJ2-4; D perhaps matches TRBD2 (7 bases). CDR3 size: 12 residues. V shed 4 bases and J shed 13 bases, with 17 bases lying between them. Germline CDR1 DFQATT, CDR2 SNEGSKA (reference sequence). Here the CDR3 DNA reads TGCAGTGCTAATAGGGGGGGGGATGAGCAGTACTTC. The encoded protein is CSANRGGDEQYF.

This clonotype has only a few counts. The V call is TRBV5-1, the J call TRBJ2-1; 14 bases agree with TRBD2. From germline, CDR1 is SGHRS and CDR2 YFSETQ. This CDR3 comprises 18 residues. J gave up 10 bases and V 0 bases, and 12 bases lay outside the gene matches. The CDR3 spells CASSLAKVGLAGVREQFF. Written as DNA, the CDR3 is TGCGCCAGCAGCTTGGCCAAGGTGGGACTAGCGGGAGTGAGAGAGCAGTTCTTC.

The chain joins TRBV20-1 to TRBJ2-1, with 9 bases matching TRBD1. The germline V gene encodes CDR1 DFQATT and CDR2 SNEGSKA (reference sequence). This CDR3 contains 15 residues. V was pared by 5 bases and J by 5 bases, with 10 bases of the junction left unmatched. CDR3 bases: TGCAGTGCTCCCCGGGCGGGGACAGGGCACAATGAGCAGTTCTTC. Translated, it gives CSAPRAGTGHNEQFF.

This chain joins TRBV6-1 and TRBJ2-7, with 8 bases aligning to TRBD2. J was trimmed by 4 bases and V by 2 bases; bases with no gene match: 4. Germline loops: CDR1 MNHNS, CDR2 SASEGT. The CDR3 covers 14 residues. The CDR3 reads CASSETGGLYEQYF. CDR3 bases: TGTGCCAGCAGTGAAACGGGAGGGCTTTACGAGCAGTACTTC.

The V and J genes are TRBV6-5 and TRBJ2-1, with unresolved D. V was shortened by 5 bases and J by 10 bases, with 15 bases between the two germline ends. Germline V gene sequence: CDR1 MNHEY, CDR2 SVGAGI. The CDR3 runs 13 residues. CDR3 DNA sequence: TGTGCCAGCAGTGATGGCGCCGGTTACGAGCAGTTCTTC. Protein: CASSDGAGYEQFF.

About this clonotype: The limits of the CDR3 on the DNA are not certain, so only TCRdb's listed CDR3 is given. The chain recombines TRBV5-1 with TRBJ2-2; whether TRBD2, the table's D call, matches the DNA was not checked. Germline CDR1 SGHRS, CDR2 YFSETQ. The CDR3 is 19 residues long, ends included. CDR3 loop: CASSLSGRAYEQYFGELFF.

This clonotype has just one count. As DNA, the CDR3 is TGTGCCAGCAGCCTGCCCATTGGGGGAAAGACTCCAGAGACCCAGTACTTC. It is translated as CASSLPIGGKTPETQYF. The chain carries TRBV11-2 and TRBJ2-5; TRBD1 or TRBD2 may be the D gene (5 bases each). This CDR3 is 17 amino acids long. The germline CDR1 and CDR2 sequences are SGHAT and FQNNGV. Trimming took 5 bases from V and 4 from J, leaving 23 bases between them. Using reference TRBV11-2 and TRBJ2-5 for the parts outside the CDR3, the full variable domain is EAGVAQSPRYKIIEKRQSVAFWCNPISGHATLYWYQQILGQGPKLLIQFQNNGVVDDSQLPKDRFSAERLKGVDSTLKIQPAKLEDSAVYLCASSLPIGGKTPETQYFGPGTRLLVL.

The chain is built from TRBV7-9 and TRBJ2-7; D may be TRBD1 (6 bases). Germline CDR1 and CDR2: SEHNR and FQNEAQ (reference sequence). The ends were cut back, 7 bases at V and 6 bases at J, with 19 bases in the middle. The length of the CDR3 is 14 residues. CDR3 sequence (DNA): TGTGCCAGCACCTCACCCGGACAGACGAGCGAGCAGTACTTC. Its translation: CASTSPGQTSEQYF.

This chain joins TRBV27 and TRBJ2-7, with a weak D call TRBD2 (6 bases). Germline V gene lookup returns CDR1 MNHEY and CDR2 SMNVEV (reference sequence). V lost 7 bases and J 4 bases, leaving 14 bases between the germline ends. CDR3 size: 13 residues. The CDR3 DNA reads TGTGCCAGCAAGGGAGTCGGGGGTTACGAGCAGTACTTC. Translation gives CASKGVGGYEQYF.

This clonotype has only one observation. The chain is built from TRBV10-1 and TRBJ2-4, with D perhaps TRBD2 (6 bases). The CDR3 is 13 amino acids. V lost 6 bases and J lost 5, with 11 bases in between. The germline CDR1 and CDR2 sequences are WNHNN and SYGVQD (reference sequence). CDR3 sequence: CASRGTGENIQYF. DNA of the CDR3: TGCGCCAGCAGAGGGACTGGAGAAAACATTCAGTACTTC.

This chain connects TRBV5-5 to TRBJ2-3, with TRBD1 matching over 9 bases. Germline V gene sequence: CDR1 SGHKS, CDR2 YYEKEE (reference sequence). V was clipped by 0 bases and J by 5 bases; unmatched bases: 10. The CDR3 is 17 residues long. The CDR3 coding sequence is TGTGCCAGCAGCTTGGAGGCCGGACAGGGGAGTCGAGATACGCAGTATTTT. Residues: CASSLEAGQGSRDTQYF.

This clonotype came up a few times. The genes are TRBV20-1 and TRBJ1-2, with 8 bases matching TRBD1. This CDR3 contains 13 residues. V was pared by 4 bases and J by 7 bases, with 8 bases of the junction left unmatched. CDR1 DFQATT and CDR2 SNEGSKA come from the germline V gene (reference sequence). CDR3 DNA sequence: TGCAGTGCTACAAGACCAGGGGGCGGTGGCTACACCTTC. Its protein product is CSATRPGGGGYTF.

The chain recombines TRBV20-1 with TRBJ2-5; D gene ambiguous. With 0 bases removed from V and 5 bases from J, the gap between germline ends came to 19 bases. Per the germline V gene, CDR1 is DFQATT and CDR2 is SNEGSKA (reference sequence). The CDR3 extends over 16 amino acids. The CDR3 bases are TGCAGTGCTAGAGAATCCCCCATCCGGGTAGGGGAGACCCAGTACTTC. It is translated as CSARESPIRVGETQYF.

This clonotype has a handful of counts. The gene calls are TRBV13 and TRBJ2-3, with D hard to call. Deletions cut 6 bases from V and 0 bases from J, with 13 bases between. CDR1 and CDR2 (germline): PRHDT, FYEKMQ (reference sequence). This CDR3 is built from 15 residues. The CDR3 reads CASRGAPESTDTQYF. In nucleotides, the CDR3 is TGTGCCAGCAGGGGCGCCCCAGAGAGCACAGATACGCAGTATTTT.

In its sample, this clonotype was seen a few times. The rearrangement joins TRBV9 to TRBJ2-7; a possible D gene is TRBD2 (6 bases). The V gene lost 3 bases and the J gene lost 2 bases, with 18 bases spanning the gap. There are 16 residues in the CDR3. CDR1 and CDR2 from the germline V gene are SGDLS and YYNGEE. The CDR3 nucleotides are TGTGCCAGCAGCGGGAGCAGGGACTCCCACCCCTACGAGCAGTACTTC. The encoded protein is CASSGSRDSHPYEQYF.

As for this clonotype: A read error may account for a junction end that differs from germline. The chain employs TRBV12-3 or TRBV12-4 and TRBJ1-5; 7 bases match TRBD1. The CDR3 has 15 amino acids. CDR3 region: CAGSLTGRSNQPQHF. In DNA form, the CDR3 reads TGTGCCGGCAGTTTGACAGGGCGAAGCAATCAGCCCCAGCATTTT.

This clonotype was counted at least ten times. The chain uses TRBV7-2 and TRBJ2-6; 13 nucleotides agree with TRBD2. The length of the CDR3 is 18 residues. V shed 3 bases, J shed 0 bases, and the junction held 2 bases outside the gene matches. Germline assignment: CDR1 SGHTA and CDR2 FQGNSA. CDR3 DNA sequence: TGTGCCAGCAGCTTGGGACTAGCGGGAACCTCTGGGGCCAACGTCCTGACTTTC. Amino acid sequence: CASSLGLAGTSGANVLTF.